These 15 T cell receptor beta chains originate from one sample sequenced in a study of T cell responses to AZD1222 COVID-19 vaccine. The assay was immunoSEQ multiplex PCR, and TCRdb's table has in-frame clones only and misses some. Here the sample spans about 99,000 clones, around 89% being singletons. The sample here was peripheral blood, taken on day 0 of AZD1222 vaccination. These receptor sequences come from an adult in good health.

The rearrangement uses TRBV11-3 and TRBJ2-1; D is uncertain. Trimming shortened V by 1 base and J by 8 bases, and 18 bases separated the two germline ends. Germline lookup yields CDR1 SGHNT and CDR2 YENEEA. The CDR3 loop spans 16 amino acids. In DNA form, the CDR3 reads TGTGCCAGCAGCTTAGCCCTTCGGGCGTCCGTCGATGAGCAGTTCTTC. Protein: CASSLALRASVDEQFF.

The chain combines TRBV5-6 with TRBJ1-1; 7 nucleotides align to TRBD1. V lost 0 bases, J lost 2 bases, and 7 bases stayed unmatched. The CDR3 contains 16 residues. Per the germline V gene, CDR1 is SGHDT and CDR2 is YYEEEE. For the CDR3, the DNA is TGTGCCAGCAGCTTGGGGCACAGGGGTTTAAACACTGAAGCTTTCTTT. It translates to CASSLGHRGLNTEAFF.

This chain joins TRBV5-4 and TRBJ1-4, with D possibly matching TRBD1 (6 bases). This CDR3 is built from 13 residues. Trimming cost V 4 bases and J 8 bases, with 12 bases left between them. Germline V gene data show CDR1 as SGHNT and CDR2 as YYREEE (reference sequence). The CDR3, as DNA: TGTGCCAGCAGCACGAGGGGGGAAGAAAAACTGTTTTTT. Amino acid sequence: CASSTRGEEKLFF.

The V call is TRBV11-3, the J call TRBJ2-7; the D is unclear. V was pared by 5 bases and J by 0 bases, with 14 bases between. Germline loops: CDR1 SGHNT, CDR2 YENEEA. The CDR3 is 15 amino acids. The CDR3: CASSPRKTPSYEQYF. CDR3 nucleotide sequence: TGTGCCAGCAGCCCGCGGAAAACGCCCTCCTACGAGCAGTACTTC.

V is TRBV19 and J is TRBJ2-7, with 7 positions matching TRBD1. Losses at the gene ends were 5 bases for V and 3 bases for J; bases not matched to a gene: 7. CDR3 size: 14 residues. Per germline, CDR1 LNHDA and CDR2 SQIVND (reference sequence). The DNA of the CDR3 is TGTGCCAGTAGTCCACGGACAGGCGGCTACGAGCAGTACTTC. Its protein is CASSPRTGGYEQYF. Full variable domain (missing parts from reference TRBV19 and TRBJ2-7): DGGITQSPKYLFRKEGQNVTLSCEQNLNHDAMYWYRQDPGQGLRLIYYSQIVNDFQKGDIAEGYSVSREKKESFPLTVTSAQKNPTAFYLCASSPRTGGYEQYFGPGTRLTVT.

The J gene is TRBJ2-7, the V gene TRBV30; tentative D call: TRBD2 (5 bases). V lost 6 bases and J lost 4, with 13 bases in between. Looked up from germline, CDR1 is GTSNPN and CDR2 is SVGIG (reference sequence). This CDR3 contains 12 residues. CDR3 residues: CACGLSSYEQYF. The CDR3 DNA follows: TGTGCCTGTGGACTTTCCAGTTACGAGCAGTACTTC.

The J gene is TRBJ1-2, the V gene TRBV19; TRBD1 agrees at 10 bases. Losses at the gene ends were 8 bases for V and 6 bases for J; bases not matched to a gene: 6. The CDR3 sequence is 13 residues long. Per germline, CDR1 LNHDA and CDR2 SQIVND (reference sequence). DNA for the CDR3: TGTGCCAGTGAGCTCGGGACAGGGGATGGCTACACCTTC. It codes for CASELGTGDGYTF.

The CDR3 DNA sequence: TGTGCCAGCAGTTACGCGGTTGGAGGAGACGATGAGCAGTTCTTC. Encoded protein: CASSYAVGGDDEQFF. The gene calls are TRBV6-5 and TRBJ2-1; TRBD2 might be the D (5 bases). From germline, CDR1 is MNHEY and CDR2 SVGAGI. This CDR3 contains 15 residues. V was cut by 2 bases and J by 8 bases, with 16 bases left in between.

The chain links TRBV9 to TRBJ1-6, with TRBD1 matching 11 bases. CDR1 is SGDLS, CDR2 YYNGEE, per germline. CDR3 length: 18 residues. With 0 bases clipped from V and 3 bases from J, the junction kept 5 bases outside the gene matches. CDR3 amino acids: CASSVGTGGNNYNSPLHF. For the CDR3, the DNA is TGTGCCAGCAGCGTAGGGACAGGGGGCAATAACTATAATTCACCCCTCCACTTT.

The gene calls are TRBV5-1 and TRBJ2-1; 10 nucleotides match TRBD2. The length of the CDR3 is 15 residues. CDR1 is SGHRS and CDR2 is YFSETQ in the germline V gene. V was pared by 1 base and J by 7 bases, with 5 bases of the junction left unmatched. The CDR3 reads CASSLFQRGGNEQFF. Here the CDR3 DNA reads TGCGCCAGCAGCTTGTTCCAGCGGGGGGGGAATGAGCAGTTCTTC.

The chain links TRBV5-1 to TRBJ1-1; a possible D gene is TRBD1 (5 bases). This CDR3 region has 14 residues. Germline CDR1 reads SGHRS; CDR2 reads YFSETQ. The ends were cut back, 1 base at V and 0 bases at J, with 7 bases in the middle. The CDR3 here is CASSLLTVNTEAFF. The CDR3 DNA reads as TGCGCCAGCAGCTTGTTGACAGTGAACACTGAAGCTTTCTTT. The full variable domain, in which reference TRBV5-1 and TRBJ1-1 provide the parts outside the CDR3, is KAGVTQTPRYLIKTRGQQVTLSCSPISGHRSVSWYQQTPGQGLQFLFEYFSETQRNKGNFPGRFSGRQFSNSRSEMNVSTLELGDSALYLCASSLLTVNTEAFFGQGTRLTVV.

The V call is TRBV5-5, the J call TRBJ1-1; D remains unclear. Trimming removed 0 bases from V and 7 bases from J, with 7 bases in between. This CDR3 is 12 amino acids long. Germline-derived CDR1 and CDR2 are SGHKS and YYEKEE (reference sequence). The CDR3 sequence: CASSLVGGEAFF. CDR3 nucleotide sequence: TGTGCCAGCAGCTTGGTAGGCGGTGAAGCTTTCTTT.

This chain connects TRBV10-3 to TRBJ1-6; D is perhaps TRBD1 (5 bases). The germline V gene encodes CDR1 ENHRY and CDR2 SYGVKD. V gave up 0 bases and J gave up 9 bases, with 15 bases separating them. The CDR3 is made up of 16 amino acids. CDR3 sequence (DNA): TGTGCCATCAGTGAGTCGGGGGGGTCGCCTTCTTCACCCCTCCACTTT. Its translation: CAISESGGSPSSPLHF.

This clone was seen only once. The chain combines TRBV7-2 with TRBJ2-5, with 7 positions matching TRBD2. Trimming cost V 1 base and J 0 bases; bases outside gene matches: 5. In germline, CDR1 is SGHTA, CDR2 FQGNSA. The CDR3 is 16 residues long. CDR3 nucleotides: TGTGCCAGCAGCTTAGTTGGTGGGGGGGACCAAGAGACCCAGTACTTC. Protein product: CASSLVGGGDQETQYF.

The J gene is TRBJ1-5, the V gene TRBV19; a possible D gene is TRBD1 (5 bases). Germline CDR1 and CDR2: LNHDA and SQIVND (reference sequence). This CDR3 region has 13 residues. V was cut by 10 bases and J by 7 bases, with 17 bases left in between. CDR3 in DNA: TGTGCCACCTGGACACCTCCGACCCAGCCCCAGCATTTT. It specifies CATWTPPTQPQHF.